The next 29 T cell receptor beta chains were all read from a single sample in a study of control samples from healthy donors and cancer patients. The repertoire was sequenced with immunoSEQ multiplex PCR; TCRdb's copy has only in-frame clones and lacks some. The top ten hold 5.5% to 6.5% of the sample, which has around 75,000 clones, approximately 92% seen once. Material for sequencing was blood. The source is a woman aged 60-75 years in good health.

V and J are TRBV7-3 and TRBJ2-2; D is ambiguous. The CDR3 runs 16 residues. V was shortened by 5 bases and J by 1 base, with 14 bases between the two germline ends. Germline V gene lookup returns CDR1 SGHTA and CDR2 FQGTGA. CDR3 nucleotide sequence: TGTGCCAGCAGCCAAGGGCCTATTCAGAACACCGGGGAGCTGTTTTTT. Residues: CASSQGPIQNTGELFF.

The CDR3 sequence is CASSPRRGGDEQFF. DNA for the CDR3: TGTGCCAGCAGTCCCCGTCGGGGGGGAGATGAGCAGTTCTTC. The rearrangement uses TRBV6-2 or TRBV6-3 and TRBJ2-1; 8 nucleotides line up with TRBD2. V lost 5 bases to trimming and J lost 8 bases; unmatched junction nucleotides: 8. CDR1 MNHEY and CDR2 SVGEGT come from the germline V gene. This CDR3 has 14 residues.

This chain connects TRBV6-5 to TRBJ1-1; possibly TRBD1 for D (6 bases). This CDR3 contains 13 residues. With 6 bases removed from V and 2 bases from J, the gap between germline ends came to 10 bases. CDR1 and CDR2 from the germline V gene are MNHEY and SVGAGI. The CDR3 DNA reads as TGTGCCAGCAGCGGACAGTCTAACACTGAAGCTTTCTTT. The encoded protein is CASSGQSNTEAFF.

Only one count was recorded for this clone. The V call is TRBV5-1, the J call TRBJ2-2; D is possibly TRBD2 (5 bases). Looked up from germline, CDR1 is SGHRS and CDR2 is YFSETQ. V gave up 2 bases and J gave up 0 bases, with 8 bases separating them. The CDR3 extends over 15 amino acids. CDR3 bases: TGCGCCAGCAGCTTAGGCGGGTCGAACACCGGGGAGCTGTTTTTT. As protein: CASSLGGSNTGELFF.

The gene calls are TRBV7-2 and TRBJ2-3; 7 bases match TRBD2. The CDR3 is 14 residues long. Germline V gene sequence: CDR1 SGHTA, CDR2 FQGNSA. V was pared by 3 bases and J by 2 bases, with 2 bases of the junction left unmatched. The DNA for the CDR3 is TGTGCCAGCAGCTTCCTAGCGGACACAGATACGCAGTATTTT. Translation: CASSFLADTDTQYF.

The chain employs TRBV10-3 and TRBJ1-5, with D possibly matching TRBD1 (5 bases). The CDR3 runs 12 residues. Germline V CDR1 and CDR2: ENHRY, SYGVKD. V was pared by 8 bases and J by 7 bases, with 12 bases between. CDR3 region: CAIRSQGQPQHF. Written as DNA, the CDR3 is TGTGCCATCCGGTCCCAGGGCCAGCCCCAGCATTTT.

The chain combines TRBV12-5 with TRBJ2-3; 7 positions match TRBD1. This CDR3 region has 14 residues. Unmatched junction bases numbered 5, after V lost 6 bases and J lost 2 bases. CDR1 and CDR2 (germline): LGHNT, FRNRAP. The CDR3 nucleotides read TGTGCTAGTGGCAGGGACAGCCACACAGATACGCAGTATTTT. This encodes CASGRDSHTDTQYF.

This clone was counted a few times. CDR3 nucleotides: TGTGCCAGCAGTGAACGGGGTGGGCAGGCCGTTGGCGGTGAGCAGTTCTTC. Amino acid sequence: CASSERGGQAVGGEQFF. The chain combines TRBV6-1 with TRBJ2-1; D may be TRBD2 (5 bases). V lost 2 bases to trimming and J lost 9 bases, with 23 bases between them. Germline CDR1 is MNHNS and CDR2 is SASEGT. This CDR3 contains 17 residues.

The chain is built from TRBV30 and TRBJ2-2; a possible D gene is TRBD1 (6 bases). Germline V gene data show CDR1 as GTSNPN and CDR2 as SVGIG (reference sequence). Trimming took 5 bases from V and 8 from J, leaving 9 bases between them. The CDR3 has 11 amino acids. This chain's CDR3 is CAWGTMGELFF. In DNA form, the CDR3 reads TGTGCCTGGGGGACAATGGGGGAGCTGTTTTTT. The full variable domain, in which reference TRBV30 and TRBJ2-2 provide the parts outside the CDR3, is SQTIHQWPATLVQPVGSPLSLECTVEGTSNPNLYWYRQAAGRGLQLLFYSVGIGQISSEVPQNLSASRPQDRQFILSSKKLLLSDSGFYLCAWGTMGELFFGEGSRLTVL.

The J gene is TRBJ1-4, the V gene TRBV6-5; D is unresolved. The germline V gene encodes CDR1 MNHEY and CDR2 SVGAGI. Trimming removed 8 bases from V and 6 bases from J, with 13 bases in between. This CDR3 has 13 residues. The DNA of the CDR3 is TGTGCCAGCCAGGACCCTCTTGATGAAAAACTGTTTTTT. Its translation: CASQDPLDEKLFF.

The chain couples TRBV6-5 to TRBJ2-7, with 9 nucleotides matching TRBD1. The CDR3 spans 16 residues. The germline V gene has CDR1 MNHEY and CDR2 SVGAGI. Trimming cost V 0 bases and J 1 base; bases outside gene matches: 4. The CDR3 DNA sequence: TGTGCCAGCAGTTACTCGGGGGGACAGGGATCCTACGAGCAGTACTTC. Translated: CASSYSGGQGSYEQYF.

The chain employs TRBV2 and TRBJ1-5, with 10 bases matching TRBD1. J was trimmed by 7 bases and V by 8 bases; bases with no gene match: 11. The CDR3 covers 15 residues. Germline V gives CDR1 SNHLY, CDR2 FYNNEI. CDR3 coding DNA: TGTGCCAGCCGGGAGTCGACAGGGGGCCGGCAGCCCCAGCATTTT. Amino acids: CASRESTGGRQPQHF.

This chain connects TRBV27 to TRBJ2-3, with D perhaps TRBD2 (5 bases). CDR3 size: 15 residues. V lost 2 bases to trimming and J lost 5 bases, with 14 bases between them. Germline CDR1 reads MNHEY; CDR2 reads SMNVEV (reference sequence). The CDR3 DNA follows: TGTGCCAGCAGTTTAGAAGGGAGTAGAGGAGATACGCAGTATTTT. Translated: CASSLEGSRGDTQYF.

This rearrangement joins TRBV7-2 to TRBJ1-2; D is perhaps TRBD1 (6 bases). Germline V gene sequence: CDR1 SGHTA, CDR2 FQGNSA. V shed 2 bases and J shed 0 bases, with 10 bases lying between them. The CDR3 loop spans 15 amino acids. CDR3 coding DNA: TGTGCCAGCAGCTTAAAAAGGGACACTAACTATGGCTACACCTTC. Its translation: CASSLKRDTNYGYTF. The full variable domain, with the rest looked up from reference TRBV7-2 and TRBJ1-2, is GAGVSQSPSNKVTEKGKDVELRCDPISGHTALYWYRQSLGQGLEFLIYFQGNSAPDKSGLPSDRFSAERTGGSVSTLTIQRTQQEDSAVYLCASSLKRDTNYGYTFGSGTRLTVV.

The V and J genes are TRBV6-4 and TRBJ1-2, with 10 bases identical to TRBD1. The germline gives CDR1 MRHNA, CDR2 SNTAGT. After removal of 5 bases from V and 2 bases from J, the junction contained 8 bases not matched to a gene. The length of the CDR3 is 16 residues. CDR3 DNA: TGTGCCAGCAGTCGAACCCCGGGACAGGGGAACTATGGCTACACCTTC. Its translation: CASSRTPGQGNYGYTF.

The CDR3 is CASSPGLPSGNTIYF. In DNA form, the CDR3 reads TGTGCCAGCAGCCCCGGCTTGCCCTCTGGAAACACCATATATTTT. This sequence joins TRBV4-2 and TRBJ1-3; D gene unclear. Germline CDR1 reads LGHNA; CDR2 reads YNFKEQ. The CDR3 sequence is 15 residues long. The germline V and J ends were trimmed by 4 bases and 0 bases, with 10 bases remaining between them.

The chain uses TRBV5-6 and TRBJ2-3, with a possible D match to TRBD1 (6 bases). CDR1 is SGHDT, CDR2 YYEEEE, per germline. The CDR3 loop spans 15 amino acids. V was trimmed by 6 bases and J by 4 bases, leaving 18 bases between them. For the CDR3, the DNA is TGTGCCAGCATCGACAAACAGGGTTCCGCAGATACGCAGTATTTT. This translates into CASIDKQGSADTQYF.

CDR3 sequence reads: CASSFGVAKNIQYF. The CDR3 nucleotides read TGCGCCAGCAGCTTTGGGGTAGCCAAAAACATTCAGTACTTC. This chain uses TRBV5-1 with TRBJ2-4; no clear D gene. CDR3 length: 14 residues. Trimming stripped 2 bases from V and 0 bases from J, with 6 bases between. Germline V CDR1 and CDR2: SGHRS, YFSETQ.

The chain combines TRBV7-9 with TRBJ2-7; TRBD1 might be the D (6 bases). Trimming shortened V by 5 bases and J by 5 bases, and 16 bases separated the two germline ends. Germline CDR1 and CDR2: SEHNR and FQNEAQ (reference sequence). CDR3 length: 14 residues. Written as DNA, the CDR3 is TGTGCCAGCAGCCTAGGACAGCCCAGGGACGAGCAGTACTTC. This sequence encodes CASSLGQPRDEQYF.

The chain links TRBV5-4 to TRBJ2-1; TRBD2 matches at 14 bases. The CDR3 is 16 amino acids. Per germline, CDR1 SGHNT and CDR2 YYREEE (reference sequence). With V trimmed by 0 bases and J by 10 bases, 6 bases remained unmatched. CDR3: CASSLVGTSGSREQFF. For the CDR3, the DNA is TGTGCCAGCAGCTTGGTGGGGACTAGCGGGAGCCGAGAGCAGTTCTTC. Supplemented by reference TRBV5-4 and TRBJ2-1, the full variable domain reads ETGVTQSPTHLIKTRGQQVTLRCSSQSGHNTVSWYQQALGQGPQFIFQYYREEENGRGNFPPRFSGLQFPNYSSELNVNALELDDSALYLCASSLVGTSGSREQFFGPGTRLTVL.

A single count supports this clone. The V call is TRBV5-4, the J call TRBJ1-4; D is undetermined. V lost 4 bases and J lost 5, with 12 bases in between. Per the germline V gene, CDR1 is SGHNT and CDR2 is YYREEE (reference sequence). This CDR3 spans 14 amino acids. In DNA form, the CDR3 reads TGTGCCAGCAGCCAGGACCCTGGAAATGAAAAACTGTTTTTT. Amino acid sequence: CASSQDPGNEKLFF. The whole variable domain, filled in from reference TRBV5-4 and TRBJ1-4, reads ETGVTQSPTHLIKTRGQQVTLRCSSQSGHNTVSWYQQALGQGPQFIFQYYREEENGRGNFPPRFSGLQFPNYSSELNVNALELDDSALYLCASSQDPGNEKLFFGSGTQLSVL.

The CDR3 here is CASLAGGPEETQYF. CDR3 sequence (DNA): TGTGCCAGCCTGGCGGGAGGGCCAGAAGAGACCCAGTACTTC. The chain carries TRBV2 and TRBJ2-5; TRBD2 agrees at 9 bases. Looked up from germline, CDR1 is SNHLY and CDR2 is FYNNEI. With V trimmed by 8 bases and J by 3 bases, 7 bases remained unmatched. The CDR3 runs to 14 residues.

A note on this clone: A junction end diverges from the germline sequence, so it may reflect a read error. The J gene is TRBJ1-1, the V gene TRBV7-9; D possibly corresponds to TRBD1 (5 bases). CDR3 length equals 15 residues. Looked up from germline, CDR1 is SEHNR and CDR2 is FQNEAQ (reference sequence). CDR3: CASSLSASSRTSLSF. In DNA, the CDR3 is TGTGCCAGCAGCTTATCGGCGTCGAGCAGGACATCCCTCAGTTTT.

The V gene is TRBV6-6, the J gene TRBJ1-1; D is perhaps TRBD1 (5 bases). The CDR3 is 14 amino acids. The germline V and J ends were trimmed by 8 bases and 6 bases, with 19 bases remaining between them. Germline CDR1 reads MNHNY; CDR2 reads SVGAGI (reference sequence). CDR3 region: CASLPRQQSPEAFF. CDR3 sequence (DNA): TGTGCCAGCCTCCCAAGACAGCAGAGCCCTGAAGCTTTCTTT.

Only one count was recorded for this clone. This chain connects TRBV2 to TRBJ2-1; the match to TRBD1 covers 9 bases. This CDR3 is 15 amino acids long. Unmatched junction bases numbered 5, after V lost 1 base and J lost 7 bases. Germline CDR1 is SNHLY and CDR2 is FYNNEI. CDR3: CASSEETGGLNEQFF. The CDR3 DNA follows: TGTGCCAGCAGTGAAGAAACAGGGGGCTTGAATGAGCAGTTCTTC.

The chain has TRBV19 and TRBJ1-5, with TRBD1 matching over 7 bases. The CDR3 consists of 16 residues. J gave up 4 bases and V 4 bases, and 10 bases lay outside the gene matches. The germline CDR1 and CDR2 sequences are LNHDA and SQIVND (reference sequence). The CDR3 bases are TGTGCCAGTAGTACACAGGGGACCCGCAGTAATCAGCCCCAGCATTTT. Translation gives CASSTQGTRSNQPQHF.

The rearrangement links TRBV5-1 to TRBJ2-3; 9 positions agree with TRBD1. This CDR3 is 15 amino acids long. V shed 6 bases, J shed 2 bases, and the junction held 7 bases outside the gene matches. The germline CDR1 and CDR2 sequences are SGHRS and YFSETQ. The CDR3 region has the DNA TGCGCCAGCAAGACCGGGACAGGGTACACAGATACGCAGTATTTT. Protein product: CASKTGTGYTDTQYF.

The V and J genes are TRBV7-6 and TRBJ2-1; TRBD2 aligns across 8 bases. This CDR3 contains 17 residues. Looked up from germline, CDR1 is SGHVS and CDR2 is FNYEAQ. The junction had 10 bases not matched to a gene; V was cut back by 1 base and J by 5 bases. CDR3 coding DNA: TGTGCCAGCAGCTTAGTTCACGTCCTAGCGGGCAACAATGAGCAGTTCTTC. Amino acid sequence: CASSLVHVLAGNNEQFF.

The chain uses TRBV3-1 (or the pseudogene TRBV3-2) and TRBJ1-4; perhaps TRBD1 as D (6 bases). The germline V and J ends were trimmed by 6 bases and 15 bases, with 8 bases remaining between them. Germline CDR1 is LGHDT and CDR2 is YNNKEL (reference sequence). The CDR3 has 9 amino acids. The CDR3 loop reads CASRTGLFF. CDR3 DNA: TGTGCCAGCAGAACAGGGTTGTTTTTT.